This TCR beta chain originates from a study of T cell responses to AZD1222 COVID-19 vaccine. Data came from immunoSEQ multiplex PCR; TCRdb stores just in-frame clones and leaves some out. Among roughly 65,000 clones listed, 70% to 90% were seen once. Trimming pared 1 base from V and 9 bases from J, leaving 10 bases between. This CDR3 is 11 amino acids long. Germline lookup yields CDR1 DFQATT and CDR2 SNEGSKA (reference sequence). The source material was peripheral blood, sampled 28 days after the second AZD1222 dose. This sequence joins TRBV20-1 and TRBJ2-7, with D possibly being TRBD2 (5 bases). This TCR derives from an adult who received the AZD1222 COVID-19 vaccine. The CDR3 DNA reads as TGCAGTGCTAGAGTGGGAGTTGGGCAGTACTTC. It codes for CSARVGVGQYF.